This T cell receptor (beta chain) was captured in a study of T cell changes during pregnancy in multiple sclerosis. CDR1 is MNHEY, CDR2 SVGAGI, per germline. Trimming took off 0 bases at V and 2 bases at J, with 8 bases between the two ends. This CDR3 has 14 residues. Sequenced by immunoSEQ multiplex PCR; TCRdb stores in-frame clones only, minus some. This sample yields just over 80,000 clones, of which roughly 96% are seen a single time; approximately 1% belongs to the top ten. This TCR was recovered from a female donor with multiple sclerosis, enrolled in a pregnancy study. The chain uses TRBV6-5 and TRBJ2-7; D is unclear. The sequences come from peripheral blood, collected in the second trimester of pregnancy. The CDR3 DNA sequence: TGTGCCAGCAGTTACTCGAGACTGACCTACGAGCAGTACTTC. It yields the protein CASSYSRLTYEQYF.